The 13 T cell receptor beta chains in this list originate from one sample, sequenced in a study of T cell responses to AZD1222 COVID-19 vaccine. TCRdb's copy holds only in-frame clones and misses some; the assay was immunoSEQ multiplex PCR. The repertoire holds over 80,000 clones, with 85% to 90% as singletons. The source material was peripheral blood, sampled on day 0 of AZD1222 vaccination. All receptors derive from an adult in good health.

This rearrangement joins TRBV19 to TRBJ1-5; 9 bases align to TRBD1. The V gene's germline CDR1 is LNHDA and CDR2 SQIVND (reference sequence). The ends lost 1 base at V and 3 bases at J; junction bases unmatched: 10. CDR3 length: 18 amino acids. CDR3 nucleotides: TGTGCCAGTAGTATAGTGACAGGGGGAGAAGTTGTCAATCAGCCCCAGCATTTT. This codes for CASSIVTGGEVVNQPQHF.

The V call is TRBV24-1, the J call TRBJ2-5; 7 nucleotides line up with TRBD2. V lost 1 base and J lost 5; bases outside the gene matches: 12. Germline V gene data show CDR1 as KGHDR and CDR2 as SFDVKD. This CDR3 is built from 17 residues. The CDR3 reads CATSDFITSGGGETQYF. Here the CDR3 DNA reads TGTGCCACCAGTGATTTTATAACGTCGGGGGGTGGGGAGACCCAGTACTTC.

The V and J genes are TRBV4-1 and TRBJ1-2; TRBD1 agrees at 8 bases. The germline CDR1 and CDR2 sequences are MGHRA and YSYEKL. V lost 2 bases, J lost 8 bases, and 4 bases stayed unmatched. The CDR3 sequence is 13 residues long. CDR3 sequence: CASSQQGAGGYTF. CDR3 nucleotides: TGCGCCAGCAGCCAACAGGGGGCAGGGGGCTACACCTTC.

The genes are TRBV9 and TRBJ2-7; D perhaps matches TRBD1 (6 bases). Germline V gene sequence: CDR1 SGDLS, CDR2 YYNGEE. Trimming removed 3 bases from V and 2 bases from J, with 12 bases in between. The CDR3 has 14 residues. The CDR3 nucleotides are TGTGCCAGCAGCGCAGGGGTTGGCGCCTACGAGCAGTACTTC. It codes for CASSAGVGAYEQYF.

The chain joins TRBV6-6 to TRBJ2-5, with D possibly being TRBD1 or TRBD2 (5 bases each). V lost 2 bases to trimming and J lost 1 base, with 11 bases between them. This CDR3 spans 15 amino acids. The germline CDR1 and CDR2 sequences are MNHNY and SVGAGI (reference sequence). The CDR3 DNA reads TGTGCCAGCAGTTACCGGGGTGGGGGCCAAGAGACCCAGTACTTC. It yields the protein CASSYRGGGQETQYF.

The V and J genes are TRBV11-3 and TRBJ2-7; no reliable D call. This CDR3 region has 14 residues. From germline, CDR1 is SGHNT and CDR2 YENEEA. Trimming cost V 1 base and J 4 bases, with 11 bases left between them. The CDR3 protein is CASSLGMGTYEQYF. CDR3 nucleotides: TGTGCCAGCAGCTTAGGTATGGGTACTTACGAGCAGTACTTC.

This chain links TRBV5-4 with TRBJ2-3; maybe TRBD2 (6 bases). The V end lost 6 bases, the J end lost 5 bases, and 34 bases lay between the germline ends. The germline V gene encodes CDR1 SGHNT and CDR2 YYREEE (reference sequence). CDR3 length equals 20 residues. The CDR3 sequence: CASNFDWEFKGSGAEDTQYF. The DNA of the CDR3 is TGTGCCAGCAACTTCGATTGGGAATTTAAGGGTAGCGGAGCAGAAGATACGCAGTATTTT.

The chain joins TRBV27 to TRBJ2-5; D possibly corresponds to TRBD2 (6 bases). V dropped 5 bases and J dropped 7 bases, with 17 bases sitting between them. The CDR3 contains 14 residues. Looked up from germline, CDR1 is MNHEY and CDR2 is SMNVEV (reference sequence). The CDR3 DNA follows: TGTGCCAGCAGTGGGGGGTCCCTTGGGGGGACCCAGTACTTC. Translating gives CASSGGSLGGTQYF.

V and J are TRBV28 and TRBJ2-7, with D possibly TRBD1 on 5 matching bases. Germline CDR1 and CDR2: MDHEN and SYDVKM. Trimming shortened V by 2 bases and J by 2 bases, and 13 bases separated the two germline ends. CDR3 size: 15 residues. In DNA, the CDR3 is TGTGCCAGCAGTTTAAAGGGGTGGCCCGCCTACGAGCAGTACTTC. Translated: CASSLKGWPAYEQYF.

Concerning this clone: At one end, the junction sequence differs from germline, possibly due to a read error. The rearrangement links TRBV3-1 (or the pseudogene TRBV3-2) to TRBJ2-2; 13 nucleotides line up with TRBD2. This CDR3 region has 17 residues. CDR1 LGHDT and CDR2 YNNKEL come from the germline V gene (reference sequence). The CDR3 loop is CASNQKTSGRLTGELFF. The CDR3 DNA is TGTGCCAGCAACCAAAAGACTAGCGGGAGGCTTACCGGGGAGCTGTTTTTT.

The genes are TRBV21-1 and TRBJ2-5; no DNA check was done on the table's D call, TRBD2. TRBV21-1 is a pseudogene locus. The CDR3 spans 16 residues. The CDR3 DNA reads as TGTGCCAGCAGCTCCCATAGCGGGGGGGACCAAGAGACCCAGTACTTC. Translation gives CASSSHSGGDQETQYF.

Here the CDR3 reads CASSLIADEQYF. CDR3 sequence (DNA): TGTGCCAGCAGCTTAATCGCGGACGAGCAGTACTTC. The V and J genes are TRBV7-2 and TRBJ2-7, with D unclear. The CDR3 runs to 12 residues. Germline lookup yields CDR1 SGHTA and CDR2 FQGNSA. V was trimmed by 2 bases and J by 5 bases, leaving 7 bases between them.

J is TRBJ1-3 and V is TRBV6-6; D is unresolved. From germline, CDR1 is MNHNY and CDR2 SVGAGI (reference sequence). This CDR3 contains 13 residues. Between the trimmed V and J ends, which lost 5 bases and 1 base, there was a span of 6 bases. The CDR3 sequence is CASSSGSGNTIYF. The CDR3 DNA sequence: TGTGCCAGCAGTAGCGGGTCTGGAAACACCATATATTTT.